The 13 T cell receptor beta chains in this list originate from one sample, sequenced in a study of PD-1 blockade in classical Hodgkin lymphoma. Autologous stem cell transplantation was followed by relapse in every patient, and brentuximab vedotin exposure varied. Profiling relied on immunoSEQ multiplex PCR, and the TCRdb table lists in-frame clones only, not all of them. The sample lists around 35,000 clones; just over 85% were seen once. The sample consisted of peripheral blood mononuclear cells (PBMCs), taken before the second cycle of nivolumab. These receptors came from a human donor with classical Hodgkin lymphoma.

V usage is TRBV29-1 and J usage is TRBJ1-5; 7 nucleotides align to TRBD1. V lost 4 bases and J lost 3; bases outside the gene matches: 3. In germline, CDR1 is SQVTM, CDR2 ANQGSEA. The CDR3 has 13 residues. The CDR3, as DNA: TGCAGCGTTGGGACAGGACTCAATCAGCCCCAGCATTTT. This gives the protein CSVGTGLNQPQHF.

The chain recombines TRBV6-1 with TRBJ2-3, with D possibly TRBD2 on 7 matching bases. CDR1 is MNHNS, CDR2 SASEGT, per germline. This CDR3 has 17 amino acids. Trimming stripped 1 base from V and 2 bases from J, with 16 bases between. DNA for the CDR3: TGTGCCAGCAGTGAAGAGGGGGGGTTATGGTCCACAGATACGCAGTATTTT. This encodes CASSEEGGLWSTDTQYF.

V is TRBV7-3 and J is TRBJ2-1; no firm D call. With 5 bases removed from V and 0 bases from J, the gap between germline ends came to 11 bases. Germline-derived CDR1 and CDR2 are SGHTA and FQGTGA. The CDR3 extends over 15 amino acids. The CDR3 protein is CASSQQFSSYNEQFF. CDR3 nucleotide sequence: TGTGCCAGCAGCCAACAATTTAGCTCCTACAATGAGCAGTTCTTC.

The chain recombines TRBV18 with TRBJ2-3; D remains unclear. Trimming removed 4 bases at V and 6 bases at J, with 23 bases between. This CDR3 spans 17 amino acids. The V gene's germline CDR1 is KGHSH and CDR2 LQKENI. This CDR3 is CASSLSRQTSISDTQYF. CDR3 nucleotides: TGTGCCAGCTCACTTAGCCGACAAACATCAATTTCCGATACGCAGTATTTT.

This chain connects TRBV6-1 to TRBJ2-2; 7 bases line up with TRBD1. Germline V gene data show CDR1 as MNHNS and CDR2 as SASEGT. The V segment lost 4 bases and the J segment 2 bases; nucleotides outside the gene matches: 4. The CDR3 extends over 15 amino acids. CDR3 region: CASSGTGVNTGELFF. The DNA for the CDR3 is TGTGCCAGCAGTGGTACAGGGGTAAACACCGGGGAGCTGTTTTTT.

The chain has TRBV27 and TRBJ2-7; the D is unclear. This CDR3 spans 14 amino acids. V dropped 5 bases and J dropped 2 bases, with 13 bases sitting between them. CDR1 and CDR2 from the germline V gene are MNHEY and SMNVEV (reference sequence). The CDR3 sequence is CASSPWGEAYEQYF. The CDR3 DNA reads as TGTGCCAGCAGTCCCTGGGGTGAGGCCTACGAGCAGTACTTC.

This sequence joins TRBV6-1 and TRBJ1-3; 7 bases fit TRBD1. V dropped 8 bases and J dropped 1; count of bases not matched to a gene: 5. This CDR3 region has 14 residues. Germline V gene lookup returns CDR1 MNHNS and CDR2 SASEGT. The chain's CDR3 is CASERDRSGNTIYF. CDR3 nucleotide sequence: TGTGCCAGCGAAAGGGACAGATCTGGAAACACCATATATTTT.

The chain links TRBV7-3 to TRBJ2-3; D possibly corresponds to TRBD1 (6 bases). Trimming cost V 5 bases and J 0 bases, with 9 bases left between them. The CDR3 spans 14 residues. CDR1 and CDR2 (germline): SGHTA, FQGTGA. CDR3 protein: CASSPGQSTDTQYF. CDR3 nucleotides: TGTGCCAGCAGCCCCGGACAGAGCACAGATACGCAGTATTTT.

The sample holds a few counts of this clone. The chain is built from TRBV9 and TRBJ2-1, with D hard to call. The germline gives CDR1 SGDLS, CDR2 YYNGEE. The CDR3 consists of 13 residues. The V and J ends lost 1 base and 6 bases respectively, with 8 bases between them. The CDR3 is CASSVFNLNEQFF. DNA of the CDR3: TGTGCCAGCAGCGTATTCAACCTCAATGAGCAGTTCTTC. Full variable domain (outside the CDR3, taken from reference TRBV9 and TRBJ2-1): DSGVTQTPKHLITATGQRVTLRCSPRSGDLSVYWYQQSLDQGLQFLIQYYNGEERAKGNILERFSAQQFPDLHSELNLSSLELGDSALYFCASSVFNLNEQFFGPGTRLTVL.

A single count supports this clone. CDR3 DNA: TGCAGCGTTGGGACCCCAGAGACCCAGTACTTC. Translated, it gives CSVGTPETQYF. The chain couples TRBV29-1 to TRBJ2-5; D remains ambiguous. Trimming took off 4 bases at V and 4 bases at J, with 7 bases between the two ends. The CDR3 covers 11 residues. CDR1 is SQVTM, CDR2 ANQGSEA, per germline.

In its sample, this clone ranks as medium-sized (0.01 to 0.1%). CDR3 loop: CASSSLSGYEQYF. The CDR3 DNA is TGTGCCAGCAGCTCCCTATCGGGGTACGAGCAGTACTTC. V is TRBV2 and J is TRBJ2-7; maybe TRBD2 (5 bases). This CDR3 is 13 amino acids long. CDR1 is SNHLY, CDR2 FYNNEI, per germline. V lost 6 bases to trimming and J lost 4 bases, with 13 bases between them.

The rearrangement links TRBV5-6 to TRBJ1-3, with D unclear. The germline gives CDR1 SGHDT, CDR2 YYEEEE. The CDR3 length is 14 residues. V lost 2 bases, J lost 3 bases, and 9 bases lay in between. CDR3 residues: CASSFWSLGNTIYF. The CDR3 bases are TGTGCCAGCAGCTTCTGGTCTCTTGGAAACACCATATATTTT.

In this sample, this clone turned up a few times. This chain connects TRBV2 to TRBJ1-2; D perhaps matches TRBD1 (5 bases). The CDR3 is made up of 11 amino acids. Between the trimmed V and J ends, which lost 6 bases and 6 bases, there was a span of 8 bases. Germline V gene sequence: CDR1 SNHLY, CDR2 FYNNEI. In DNA, the CDR3 is TGTGCCAGCAGGCGGGGCGATGGCTACACCTTC. This translates into CASRRGDGYTF.